Listed here are 29 T cell receptor beta chains from one sample, sequenced in a study of T cell responses to AZD1222 COVID-19 vaccine. The assay was immunoSEQ multiplex PCR, and TCRdb's table has in-frame clones only and misses some. The sample includes approximately 110,000 clones, around 92% of them seen just once. The sample was peripheral blood, taken on day 0 of AZD1222 vaccination. The source of these receptors is an adult in good health.

CDR3 nucleotide sequence: TGTGCCAGCAGTCGACAGGGGGTGCTGAAGGAGCTGTTTTTT. It translates to CASSRQGVLKELFF. The chain uses TRBV27 and TRBJ2-2, with TRBD1 matching 9 bases. CDR1 is MNHEY, CDR2 SMNVEV, per germline (reference sequence). Trimming took 5 bases from V and 10 from J; bases not matched to a gene: 8. CDR3 size: 14 residues.

This chain uses TRBV4-2 with TRBJ1-6; D may be TRBD1 (5 bases). CDR1 is LGHNA and CDR2 is YNFKEQ in the germline V gene. Trimming left V 4 bases short and J 0 bases short, with 19 bases between. The CDR3 is made up of 19 amino acids. Written as DNA, the CDR3 is TGTGCCAGCAGCCCGAGGGTCCCGGGGACGGGCTCCTATAATTCACCCCTCCACTTT. It yields the protein CASSPRVPGTGSYNSPLHF.

V is TRBV3-1 (or the pseudogene TRBV3-2) and J is TRBJ1-6, with D perhaps matching TRBD1 (5 bases). Germline CDR1 and CDR2: LGHDT and YNNKEL (reference sequence). The V end was cut by 5 bases, the J end by 9 bases, with 23 bases between. The CDR3 runs to 17 residues. Here the CDR3 DNA reads TGTGCCAGCAGCTCAAAACCAGGGTCGTCTTGGCCTTCACCCCTCCACTTT. As protein: CASSSKPGSSWPSPLHF.

The rearrangement joins TRBV24-1 to TRBJ1-5, with TRBD1 matching over 9 bases. This CDR3 has 20 residues. CDR1 KGHDR and CDR2 SFDVKD come from the germline V gene. J was trimmed by 7 bases and V by 12 bases; bases with no gene match: 30. The CDR3 here is CAAKIGPGQGIATGDQPQHF. The CDR3 DNA sequence: TGTGCCGCCAAAATCGGACCGGGACAGGGAATTGCGACGGGGGACCAGCCCCAGCATTTT.

V usage is TRBV11-2 and J usage is TRBJ1-6; D uncertain. This CDR3 spans 14 amino acids. Germline CDR1 is SGHAT and CDR2 is FQNNGV. V was trimmed by 3 bases and J by 15 bases, leaving 18 bases between them. Here the CDR3 reads CASSLGRADGSLHF. As DNA, the CDR3 is TGTGCCAGCAGCTTGGGAAGGGCGGATGGTAGCCTCCACTTT.

The chain carries TRBV3-1 (or the pseudogene TRBV3-2) and TRBJ2-7, with D possibly TRBD2 on 5 matching bases. V was trimmed by 1 base and J by 8 bases, leaving 9 bases between them. This CDR3 region has 12 residues. Germline V gene lookup returns CDR1 LGHDT and CDR2 YNNKEL (reference sequence). The CDR3 DNA follows: TGTGCCAGCAGCCAAGGCGGGCAAAAGCAGTACTTC. This translates into CASSQGGQKQYF.

Here the CDR3 reads CASSLSVGGRATQYF. CDR3 DNA sequence: TGTGCCAGCAGTTTATCGGTGGGGGGGCGAGCTACGCAGTATTTT. V gene TRBV27 combines with J gene TRBJ2-3; TRBD2 might be the D (7 bases). The CDR3 has 15 residues. With 0 bases removed from V and 8 bases from J, the gap between germline ends came to 15 bases. The V gene's germline CDR1 is MNHEY and CDR2 SMNVEV (reference sequence).

The chain carries TRBV5-4 and TRBJ2-1, with D possibly TRBD2 on 6 matching bases. The CDR3 is 18 amino acids. CDR1 SGHNT and CDR2 YYREEE come from the germline V gene (reference sequence). The germline V and J ends were trimmed by 4 bases and 2 bases, with 22 bases remaining between them. The CDR3 reads CASSSGLSLTTTYNEQFF. The CDR3 DNA reads TGTGCCAGCAGCAGCGGGTTATCGCTGACCACAACCTACAATGAGCAGTTCTTC.

The rearrangement uses TRBV7-9 and TRBJ1-1, with a tentative D call TRBD1 (5 bases). This CDR3 contains 14 residues. The germline gives CDR1 SEHNR, CDR2 FQNEAQ (reference sequence). V was shortened by 1 base and J by 10 bases, with 16 bases between the two germline ends. The DNA of the CDR3 is TGTGCCAGCAGCTTAGACGGTCAGGGCTCGGGAGCTTTCTTT. Its protein product is CASSLDGQGSGAFF.

The chain employs TRBV5-6 and TRBJ1-2; D is uncertain. V was shortened by 1 base and J by 8 bases, with 12 bases between the two germline ends. The CDR3 covers 13 residues. Germline loops: CDR1 SGHDT, CDR2 YYEEEE. CDR3 coding DNA: TGTGCCAGCAGCTTGCGGGCTGGCGCCGGCTACACCTTC. Residues: CASSLRAGAGYTF.

This sequence joins TRBV24-1 and TRBJ2-2, with D possibly being TRBD1 (6 bases). The ends were cut back, 3 bases at V and 1 base at J, with 8 bases in the middle. CDR3 size: 15 residues. CDR1 is KGHDR, CDR2 SFDVKD, per germline. The CDR3 coding sequence is TGTGCCACCAGTGATCTGGACAGGAACACCGGGGAGCTGTTTTTT. Protein: CATSDLDRNTGELFF.

The chain is built from TRBV6-5 and TRBJ1-1; D uncertain. CDR3 length equals 14 residues. Germline-derived CDR1 and CDR2 are MNHEY and SVGAGI. Trimming removed 5 bases at V and 3 bases at J, with 13 bases between. As DNA, the CDR3 is TGTGCCAGCAGTCCTAACTCGGGTTACACTGAAGCTTTCTTT. Translating it yields CASSPNSGYTEAFF.

The chain carries TRBV6-2 or TRBV6-3 and TRBJ2-1, with 7 bases that match TRBD2. The CDR3 has 16 residues. The junction had 10 bases not matched to a gene; V was cut back by 5 bases and J by 3 bases. The germline CDR1 and CDR2 sequences are MNHEY and SVGEGT. The CDR3: CASSTLTGGSYNEQFF. CDR3 DNA: TGTGCCAGCAGTACCTTGACCGGGGGGAGCTACAATGAGCAGTTCTTC.

The chain uses TRBV5-4 and TRBJ2-3; 9 bases fit TRBD2. The CDR3 is made up of 15 amino acids. V trimming: 3 bases; J trimming: 0 bases; junction bases outside the gene matches: 2. From germline, CDR1 is SGHNT and CDR2 YYREEE (reference sequence). CDR3 bases: TGTGCCAGCAGCTCTAGCGGGGCTAGCACAGATACGCAGTATTTT. Its protein is CASSSSGASTDTQYF.

This clone was picked up a small number of times. The rearrangement joins TRBV7-2 to TRBJ2-3, with 10 nucleotides matching TRBD2. Germline assignment: CDR1 SGHTA and CDR2 FQGNSA. The length of the CDR3 is 16 residues. V trimming: 6 bases; J trimming: 5 bases; junction bases outside the gene matches: 11. The CDR3 region has the DNA TGTGCCAGCAGTAAGAGCGGGGGGGCGATGCTAGATACGCAGTATTTT. As protein: CASSKSGGAMLDTQYF.

The chain links TRBV3-1 (or the pseudogene TRBV3-2) to TRBJ1-1, with D possibly being TRBD1 (5 bases). Germline CDR1 and CDR2: LGHDT and YNNKEL (reference sequence). The CDR3 is 15 amino acids. The V end was cut by 0 bases, the J end by 6 bases, with 14 bases between. The CDR3 coding sequence is TGTGCCAGCAGCCAAGATAATGGGGCGCGTGCTGAAGCTTTCTTT. Its translation: CASSQDNGARAEAFF.

The chain links TRBV12-3 or TRBV12-4 to TRBJ1-3; D remains ambiguous. V gave up 3 bases and J gave up 2 bases, with 5 bases separating them. This CDR3 has 13 residues. In DNA form, the CDR3 reads TGTGCCAGCAGTTTGAATGCTGGAAACACCATATATTTT. Protein sequence: CASSLNAGNTIYF.

In DNA form, the CDR3 reads TGCGCCAGCAGCCAAGAAGGATTGCGGGCTGAAGCTTTCTTT. Amino acids: CASSQEGLRAEAFF. The chain links TRBV4-3 to TRBJ1-1; no firm D call. The V gene's germline CDR1 is LGHNA and CDR2 YSLEER. This CDR3 has 14 residues. V was shortened by 0 bases and J by 6 bases, with 11 bases between the two germline ends.

The chain combines TRBV12-3 or TRBV12-4 with TRBJ1-3; D unresolved. This CDR3 contains 12 residues. Trimming took off 6 bases at V and 3 bases at J, with 6 bases between the two ends. The CDR3 is CASSPRGNTIYF. CDR3 sequence (DNA): TGTGCCAGCAGCCCTCGTGGAAACACCATATATTTT.

The chain carries TRBV12-3 or TRBV12-4 and TRBJ1-1; no clear D. The CDR3 sequence is 13 residues long. Trimming shortened V by 10 bases and J by 1 base, and 13 bases separated the two germline ends. The chain's CDR3 is CATGTDANTEAFF. CDR3 in DNA: TGTGCCACCGGTACTGACGCGAACACTGAAGCTTTCTTT.

The chain uses TRBV21-1 and TRBJ1-1. TRBV21-1 is flagged as a pseudogene. The CDR3 has 12 residues. The CDR3 sequence is CARVRRNTEAFF. The CDR3 nucleotides are TGTGCCAGAGTGAGGAGGAACACTGAAGCTTTCTTT.

The rearrangement links TRBV30 to TRBJ1-2, with TRBD1 matching 9 bases. Germline CDR1 reads GTSNPN; CDR2 reads SVGIG (reference sequence). Unmatched junction bases numbered 10, after V lost 5 bases and J lost 6 bases. This CDR3 has 14 amino acids. In DNA, the CDR3 is TGTGCCTGGGGAATACCCGGGACAGGGAATGGCTACACCTTC. As protein: CAWGIPGTGNGYTF.

The chain has TRBV18 and TRBJ2-7; 12 bases are shared with TRBD1. The CDR3 contains 15 residues. Unmatched junction bases numbered 3, after V lost 0 bases and J lost 6 bases. Germline values: CDR1 KGHSH, CDR2 LQKENI. CDR3 amino acids: CASSPPGTGGVEQYF. The CDR3 bases are TGTGCCAGCTCACCACCGGGGACAGGGGGCGTCGAGCAGTACTTC.

V usage is TRBV5-1 and J usage is TRBJ1-4; D is ambiguous. The CDR3 is 15 amino acids. Trimming left V 1 base short and J 7 bases short, with 14 bases between. From germline, CDR1 is SGHRS and CDR2 YFSETQ. DNA of the CDR3: TGCGCCAGCAGCTTGTCCTCTCGTACGAGTGAAAAACTGTTTTTT. It is translated as CASSLSSRTSEKLFF.

This clone has more than one count but fewer than ten. The rearrangement links TRBV18 to TRBJ2-5; maybe TRBD1 (5 bases). Per germline, CDR1 KGHSH and CDR2 LQKENI. The CDR3 has 16 residues. Deletions cut 3 bases from V and 3 bases from J, with 17 bases between. The CDR3 is CASSPTPVTVKETQYF. Written as DNA, the CDR3 is TGTGCCAGCTCACCCACCCCGGTGACAGTAAAAGAGACCCAGTACTTC.

The sample holds a few counts of this clone. The chain joins TRBV5-4 to TRBJ2-7; 9 bases map to TRBD2. After removal of 2 bases from V and 4 bases from J, the junction contained 7 bases not matched to a gene. Germline assignment: CDR1 SGHNT and CDR2 YYREEE (reference sequence). CDR3 length equals 15 residues. As DNA, the CDR3 is TGTGCCAGCAGCTTCGGCGGGGGGGATAGATACGAGCAGTACTTC. It translates to CASSFGGGDRYEQYF.

This chain connects TRBV4-2 to TRBJ1-1, with D perhaps TRBD1 (5 bases). The CDR3 runs to 17 residues. Trimming pared 1 base from V and 0 bases from J, leaving 15 bases between. CDR1 LGHNA and CDR2 YNFKEQ come from the germline V gene. DNA for the CDR3: TGTGCCAGCAGCCAAGTCGGGGGAGGAGTCATGAACACTGAAGCTTTCTTT. Translation: CASSQVGGGVMNTEAFF.

The chain employs TRBV18 and TRBJ2-7; D is perhaps TRBD1 (5 bases). The CDR3 totals 14 residues. With 3 bases removed from V and 0 bases from J, the gap between germline ends came to 9 bases. Germline assignment: CDR1 KGHSH and CDR2 LQKENI. The CDR3 loop is CASSPGDSSYEQYF. In nucleotides, the CDR3 is TGTGCCAGCTCACCCGGAGACAGCTCCTACGAGCAGTACTTC.

The chain uses TRBV7-8 and TRBJ2-2; tentative D call: TRBD2 (6 bases). V shed 0 bases and J shed 5 bases, with 13 bases lying between them. Per germline, CDR1 SGHVS and CDR2 FQNEAQ. CDR3 size: 16 residues. The CDR3 DNA reads as TGTGCCAGCAGCTTAGCTGGCGGGGCGGAGACCGGGGAGCTGTTTTTT. Its translation: CASSLAGGAETGELFF. The variable domain in full, completed from reference TRBV7-8 and TRBJ2-2, reads GAGVSQSPRYKVAKRGQDVALRCDPISGHVSLFWYQQALGQGPEFLTYFQNEAQLDKSGLPSDRFFAERPEGSVSTLKIQRTQQEDSAVYLCASSLAGGAETGELFFGEGSRLTVL.